What follows is one TCR beta chain and its context. What it recognizes is unknown. The sample originates from a study of T cell responses to AZD1222 COVID-19 vaccine. General study findings and limits: Sampled repertoires all dated from after the peak T cell response. The study identified only six AZD1222 recipients as seropositive at baseline. The study found Spike-specific TCR breadth and depth rose after two AZD1222 doses.

Only in-frame clones appear in the TCRdb table, and some are missing; sequencing was by immunoSEQ multiplex PCR. The data show some 130,000 clones, with more than 85% seen just once and approximately 5% held by the top ten. The CDR3 has 13 amino acids. V lost 4 bases and J lost 4, with 8 bases in between. CDR1 SGHNT and CDR2 YENEEA come from the germline V gene. Material: peripheral blood, obtained on day 0 of AZD1222 vaccination. The TCR originated in an adult in good health. This chain connects TRBV11-3 to TRBJ2-1; D is unclear. In DNA form, the CDR3 reads TGTGCCAGCAGCTCCGTTAGGTACAATGAGCAGTTCTTC. Translating it yields CASSSVRYNEQFF.